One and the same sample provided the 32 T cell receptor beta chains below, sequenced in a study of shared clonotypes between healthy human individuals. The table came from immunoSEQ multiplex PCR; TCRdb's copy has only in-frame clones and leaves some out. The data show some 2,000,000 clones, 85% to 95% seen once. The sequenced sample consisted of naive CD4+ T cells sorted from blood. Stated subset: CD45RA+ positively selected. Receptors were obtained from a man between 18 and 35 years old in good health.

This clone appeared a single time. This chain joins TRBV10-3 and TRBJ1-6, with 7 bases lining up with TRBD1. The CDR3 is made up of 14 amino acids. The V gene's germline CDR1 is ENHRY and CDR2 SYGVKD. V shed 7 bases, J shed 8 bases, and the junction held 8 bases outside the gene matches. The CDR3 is CAIKAGTEDSPLHF. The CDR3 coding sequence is TGTGCCATCAAAGCCGGGACAGAGGATTCACCCCTCCACTTT.

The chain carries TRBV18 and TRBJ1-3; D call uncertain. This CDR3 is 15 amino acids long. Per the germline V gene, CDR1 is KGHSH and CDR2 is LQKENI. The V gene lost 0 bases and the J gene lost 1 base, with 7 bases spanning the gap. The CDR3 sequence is CASSPPYGSGNTIYF. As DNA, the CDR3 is TGTGCCAGCTCACCACCGTACGGGTCTGGAAACACCATATATTTT.

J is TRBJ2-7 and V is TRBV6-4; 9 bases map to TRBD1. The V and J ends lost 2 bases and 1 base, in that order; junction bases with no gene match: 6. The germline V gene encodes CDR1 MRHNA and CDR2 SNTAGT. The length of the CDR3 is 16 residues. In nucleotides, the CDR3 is TGTGCCAGCAGTGACCCCGACAGGGGGTATTCCTACGAGCAGTACTTC. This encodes CASSDPDRGYSYEQYF.

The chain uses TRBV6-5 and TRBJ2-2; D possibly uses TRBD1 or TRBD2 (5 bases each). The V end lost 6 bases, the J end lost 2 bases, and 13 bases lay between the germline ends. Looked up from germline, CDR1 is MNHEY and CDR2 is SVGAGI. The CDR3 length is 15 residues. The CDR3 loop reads CASRTGATNTGELFF. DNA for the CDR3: TGTGCCAGCAGAACCGGGGCTACTAACACCGGGGAGCTGTTTTTT.

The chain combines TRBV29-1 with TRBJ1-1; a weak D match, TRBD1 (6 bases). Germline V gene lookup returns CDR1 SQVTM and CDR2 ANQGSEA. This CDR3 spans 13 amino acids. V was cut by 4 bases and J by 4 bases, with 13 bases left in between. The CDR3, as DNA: TGCAGCGTTGGTACAAAACAGGGCACTGAAGCTTTCTTT. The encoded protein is CSVGTKQGTEAFF.

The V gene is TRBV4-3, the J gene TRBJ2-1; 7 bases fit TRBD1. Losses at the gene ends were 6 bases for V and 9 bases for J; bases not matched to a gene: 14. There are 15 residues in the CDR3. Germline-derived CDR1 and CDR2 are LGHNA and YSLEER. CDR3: CASSPVDRDYREQFF. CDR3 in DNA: TGCGCCAGCAGTCCCGTCGACAGGGATTATCGTGAGCAGTTCTTC.

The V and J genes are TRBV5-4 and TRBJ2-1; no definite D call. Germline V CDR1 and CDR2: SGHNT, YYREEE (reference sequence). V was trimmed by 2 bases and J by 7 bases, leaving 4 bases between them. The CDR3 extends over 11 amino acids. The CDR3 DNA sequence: TGTGCCAGCAGCTTTCGTAATGAGCAGTTCTTC. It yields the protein CASSFRNEQFF. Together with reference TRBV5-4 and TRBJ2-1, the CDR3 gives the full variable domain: ETGVTQSPTHLIKTRGQQVTLRCSSQSGHNTVSWYQQALGQGPQFIFQYYREEENGRGNFPPRFSGLQFPNYSSELNVNALELDDSALYLCASSFRNEQFFGPGTRLTVL.

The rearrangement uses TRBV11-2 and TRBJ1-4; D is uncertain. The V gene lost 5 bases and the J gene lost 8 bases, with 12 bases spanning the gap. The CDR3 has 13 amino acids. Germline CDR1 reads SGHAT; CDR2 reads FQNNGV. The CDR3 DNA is TGTGCCAGCAGCCCTCCGGTCGGGGAAAAACTGTTTTTT. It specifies CASSPPVGEKLFF.

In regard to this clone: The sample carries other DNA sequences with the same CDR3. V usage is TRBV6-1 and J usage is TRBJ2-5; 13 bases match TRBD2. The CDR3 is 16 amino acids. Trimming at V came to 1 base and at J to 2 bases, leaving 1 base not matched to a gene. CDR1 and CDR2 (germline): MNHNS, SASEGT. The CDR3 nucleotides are TGTGCCAGCAGTGAAGGACTAGCGGGGGGTCAAGAGACCCAGTACTTC. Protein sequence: CASSEGLAGGQETQYF.

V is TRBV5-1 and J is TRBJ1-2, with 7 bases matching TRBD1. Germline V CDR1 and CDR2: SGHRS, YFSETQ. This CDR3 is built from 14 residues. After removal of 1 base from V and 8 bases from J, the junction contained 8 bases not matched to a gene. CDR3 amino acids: CASSLLTGSGGYTF. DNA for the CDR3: TGCGCCAGCAGCTTGCTGACAGGGTCTGGCGGCTACACCTTC.

In nucleotides, the CDR3 is TGTGCCACCTCGCCTCGCAATCCGAACACCGGGGAGCTGTTTTTT. It translates to CATSPRNPNTGELFF. The chain joins TRBV10-3 to TRBJ2-2; the D is unclear. This CDR3 is built from 15 residues. The V end was cut by 10 bases, the J end by 0 bases, with 15 bases between. Germline lookup yields CDR1 ENHRY and CDR2 SYGVKD.

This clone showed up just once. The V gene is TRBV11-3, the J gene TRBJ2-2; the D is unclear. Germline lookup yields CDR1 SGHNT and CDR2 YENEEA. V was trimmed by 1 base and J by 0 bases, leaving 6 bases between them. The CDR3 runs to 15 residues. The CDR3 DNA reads TGTGCCAGCAGCTTAGGGCCGTCGAACACCGGGGAGCTGTTTTTT. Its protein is CASSLGPSNTGELFF.

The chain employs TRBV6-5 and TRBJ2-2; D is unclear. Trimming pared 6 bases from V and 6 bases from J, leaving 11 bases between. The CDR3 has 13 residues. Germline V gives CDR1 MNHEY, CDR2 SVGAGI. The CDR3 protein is CASRPASSGELFF. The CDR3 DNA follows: TGTGCCAGCAGACCCGCTAGTTCCGGGGAGCTGTTTTTT.

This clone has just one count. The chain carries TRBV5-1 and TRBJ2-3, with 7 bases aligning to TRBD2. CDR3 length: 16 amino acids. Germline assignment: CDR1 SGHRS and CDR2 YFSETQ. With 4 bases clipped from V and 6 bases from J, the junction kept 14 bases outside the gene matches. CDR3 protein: CASSATGVAGWDTQYF. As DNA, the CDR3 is TGCGCCAGCAGCGCCACAGGTGTAGCGGGTTGGGATACGCAGTATTTT.

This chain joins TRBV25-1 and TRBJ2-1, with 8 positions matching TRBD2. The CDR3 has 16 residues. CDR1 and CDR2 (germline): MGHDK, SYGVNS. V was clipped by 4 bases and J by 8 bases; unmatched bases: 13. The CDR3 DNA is TGTGCCAGCAGTGGAATCCTAGCGGGCGCTAAGGATGAGCAGTTCTTC. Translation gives CASSGILAGAKDEQFF.

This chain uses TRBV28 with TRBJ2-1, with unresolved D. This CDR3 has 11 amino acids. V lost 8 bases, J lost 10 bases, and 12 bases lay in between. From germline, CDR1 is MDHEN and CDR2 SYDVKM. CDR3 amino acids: CASHALTEQFF. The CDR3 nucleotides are TGTGCCAGCCACGCCCTTACGGAGCAGTTCTTC.

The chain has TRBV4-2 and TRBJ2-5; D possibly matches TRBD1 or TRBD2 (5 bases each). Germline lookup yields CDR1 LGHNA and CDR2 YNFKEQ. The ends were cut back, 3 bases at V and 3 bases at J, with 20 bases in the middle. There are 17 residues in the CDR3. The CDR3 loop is CASSQWGSRRGEETQYF. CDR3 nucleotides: TGTGCCAGCAGCCAGTGGGGGTCCAGAAGGGGCGAAGAGACCCAGTACTTC.

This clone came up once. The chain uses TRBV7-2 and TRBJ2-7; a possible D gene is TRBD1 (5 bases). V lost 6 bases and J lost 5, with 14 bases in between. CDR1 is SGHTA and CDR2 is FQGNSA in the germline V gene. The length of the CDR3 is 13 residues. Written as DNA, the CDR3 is TGTGCCAGCAGTCGCAGGGAAGATGACGAGCAGTACTTC. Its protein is CASSRREDDEQYF.

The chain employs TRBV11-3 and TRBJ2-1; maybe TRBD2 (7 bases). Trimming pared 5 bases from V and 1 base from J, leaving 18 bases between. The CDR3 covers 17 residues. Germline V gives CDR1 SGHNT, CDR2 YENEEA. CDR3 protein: CASSARGGPGSYNEQFF. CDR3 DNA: TGTGCCAGCAGCGCTAGGGGGGGGCCAGGGTCCTACAATGAGCAGTTCTTC.

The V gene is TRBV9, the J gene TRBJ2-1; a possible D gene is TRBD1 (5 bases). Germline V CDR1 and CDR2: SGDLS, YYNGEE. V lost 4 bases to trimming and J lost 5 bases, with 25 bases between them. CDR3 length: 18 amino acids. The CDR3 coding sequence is TGTGCCAGCAGCCCCTACCTCCCGCGACAGCCTCTAAACAATGAGCAGTTCTTC. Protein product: CASSPYLPRQPLNNEQFF.

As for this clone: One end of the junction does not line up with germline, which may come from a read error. The CDR3 nucleotides are TGCGCCAGCAACTTGGGTAAGGGATGGGACACAGATACGCAGTATTTT. It specifies CASNLGKGWDTDTQYF. The chain carries TRBV5-1 and TRBJ2-3; D remains unclear. The CDR3 totals 16 residues. Germline V lookup: CDR1 SGHRS, CDR2 YFSETQ.

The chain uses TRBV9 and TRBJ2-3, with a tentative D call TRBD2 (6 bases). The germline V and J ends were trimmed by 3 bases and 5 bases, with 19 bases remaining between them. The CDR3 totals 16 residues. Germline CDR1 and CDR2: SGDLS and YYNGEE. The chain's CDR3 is CASSGFYSSTRDTQYF. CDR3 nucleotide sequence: TGTGCCAGCAGCGGATTCTATAGCTCGACTAGAGATACGCAGTATTTT.

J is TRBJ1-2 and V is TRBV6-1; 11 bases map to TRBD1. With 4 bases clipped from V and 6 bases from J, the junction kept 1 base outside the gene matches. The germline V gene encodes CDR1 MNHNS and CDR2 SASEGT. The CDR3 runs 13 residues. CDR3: CASSGTGGHGYTF. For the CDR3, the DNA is TGTGCCAGCAGTGGGACAGGGGGCCATGGCTACACCTTC.

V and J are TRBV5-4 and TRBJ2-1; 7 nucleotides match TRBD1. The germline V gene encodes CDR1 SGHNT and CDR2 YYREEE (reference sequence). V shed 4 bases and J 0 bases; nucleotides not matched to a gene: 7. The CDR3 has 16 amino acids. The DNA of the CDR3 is TGTGCCAGCAGCCCGACAGGGACGAGCTCCTACAATGAGCAGTTCTTC. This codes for CASSPTGTSSYNEQFF.

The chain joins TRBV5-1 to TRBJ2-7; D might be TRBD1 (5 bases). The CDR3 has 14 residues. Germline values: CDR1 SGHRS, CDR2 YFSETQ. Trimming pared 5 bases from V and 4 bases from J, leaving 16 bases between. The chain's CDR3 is CASRRQGAAYEQYF. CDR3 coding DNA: TGCGCCAGCAGACGCCAAGGGGCTGCATACGAGCAGTACTTC.

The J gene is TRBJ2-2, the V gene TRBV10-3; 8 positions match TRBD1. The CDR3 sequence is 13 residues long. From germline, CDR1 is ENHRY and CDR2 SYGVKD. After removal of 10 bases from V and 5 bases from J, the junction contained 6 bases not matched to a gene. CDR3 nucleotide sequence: TGTGCCACCTGTGACAGGGGAACCGGGGAGCTGTTTTTT. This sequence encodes CATCDRGTGELFF.

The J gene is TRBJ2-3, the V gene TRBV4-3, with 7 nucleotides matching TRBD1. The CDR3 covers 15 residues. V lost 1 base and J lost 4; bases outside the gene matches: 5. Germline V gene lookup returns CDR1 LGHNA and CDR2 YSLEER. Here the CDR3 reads CASSQVKTGADTQYF. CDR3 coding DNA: TGCGCCAGCAGCCAAGTGAAAACAGGGGCAGATACGCAGTATTTT.

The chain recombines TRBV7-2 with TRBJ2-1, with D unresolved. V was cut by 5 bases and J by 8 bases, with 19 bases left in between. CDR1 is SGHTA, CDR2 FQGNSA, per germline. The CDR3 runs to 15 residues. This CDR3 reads CASSPLGVVRYEQFF. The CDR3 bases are TGTGCCAGCAGCCCCCTCGGCGTCGTCCGGTATGAGCAGTTCTTC.

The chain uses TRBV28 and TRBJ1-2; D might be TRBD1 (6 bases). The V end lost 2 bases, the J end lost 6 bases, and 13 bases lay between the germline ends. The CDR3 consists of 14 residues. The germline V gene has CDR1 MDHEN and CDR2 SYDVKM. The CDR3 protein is CASSLPGEGDGYTF. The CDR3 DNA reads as TGTGCCAGCAGTTTACCAGGGGAGGGTGATGGCTACACCTTC.

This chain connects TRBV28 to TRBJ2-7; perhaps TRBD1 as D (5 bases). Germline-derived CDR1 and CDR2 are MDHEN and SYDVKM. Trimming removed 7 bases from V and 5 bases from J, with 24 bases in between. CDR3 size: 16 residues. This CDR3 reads CASTAPGEGDVNEQYF. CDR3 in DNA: TGTGCCAGCACCGCCCCTGGGGAAGGGGATGTCAACGAGCAGTACTTC.

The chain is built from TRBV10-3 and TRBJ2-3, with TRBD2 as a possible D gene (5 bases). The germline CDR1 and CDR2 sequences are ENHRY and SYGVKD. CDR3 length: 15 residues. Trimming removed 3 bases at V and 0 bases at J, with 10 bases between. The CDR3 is CAISDREPSTDTQYF. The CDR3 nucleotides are TGTGCCATCAGTGACCGGGAACCGAGCACAGATACGCAGTATTTT.

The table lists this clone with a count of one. The CDR3 loop is CASSFGTGHETQYF. The DNA of the CDR3 is TGTGCCAGCAGCTTCGGGACAGGGCACGAGACCCAGTACTTC. This chain joins TRBV7-2 and TRBJ2-5, with 9 bases lining up with TRBD1. The CDR3 totals 14 residues. The V gene's germline CDR1 is SGHTA and CDR2 FQGNSA. The junction had 4 bases not matched to a gene; V was cut back by 3 bases and J by 5 bases.